The 10 T cell receptor beta chains reported below all come from one sample, sequenced in a study of T cell responses to AZD1222 COVID-19 vaccine. Only in-frame clones appear in the TCRdb table, and some are missing; sequencing was by immunoSEQ multiplex PCR. The table has about 77,000 clones, 92% seen once. The sample consisted of peripheral blood, taken 28 days after the second AZD1222 dose. These receptors came from an adult who received the AZD1222 COVID-19 vaccine.

The chain links TRBV10-3 to TRBJ1-2; 7 bases are shared with TRBD1. V lost 2 bases to trimming and J lost 4 bases; unmatched junction nucleotides: 16. Germline V CDR1 and CDR2: ENHRY, SYGVKD. This CDR3 has 18 residues. Here the CDR3 DNA reads TGTGCCATCAGTGAGCCGGGGACAGCCCGGGGTGGGGGCTATGGCTACACCTTC. It yields the protein CAISEPGTARGGGYGYTF.

The chain recombines TRBV27 with TRBJ2-1; D is unresolved. The V end lost 8 bases, the J end lost 0 bases, and 8 bases lay between the germline ends. The CDR3 consists of 13 residues. Germline loops: CDR1 MNHEY, CDR2 SMNVEV (reference sequence). The CDR3: CASAISSYNEQFF. Written as DNA, the CDR3 is TGTGCCAGCGCGATTAGCTCCTACAATGAGCAGTTCTTC.

This clone was seen once. J is TRBJ2-7 and V is TRBV6-5, with D uncertain. V was clipped by 5 bases and J by 1 base, with 9 bases between them. Germline V gene data show CDR1 as MNHEY and CDR2 as SVGAGI. This CDR3 region has 13 residues. The CDR3 is CASSPRRSYEQYF. DNA of the CDR3: TGTGCCAGCAGTCCCCGCAGGTCCTACGAGCAGTACTTC.

The chain is built from TRBV6-6 and TRBJ1-5; 8 bases map to TRBD1. In germline, CDR1 is MNHNY, CDR2 SVGAGI (reference sequence). Losses at the gene ends were 6 bases for V and 5 bases for J; bases not matched to a gene: 9. The CDR3 consists of 15 residues. The CDR3 reads CASSDATGGYQPQHF. Written as DNA, the CDR3 is TGTGCCAGCAGCGACGCCACAGGGGGTTATCAGCCCCAGCATTTT.

The rearrangement links TRBV10-3 to TRBJ2-7, with D possibly TRBD2 on 5 matching bases. V shed 0 bases and J shed 9 bases, with 18 bases lying between them. This CDR3 spans 15 amino acids. Per germline, CDR1 ENHRY and CDR2 SYGVKD. The CDR3 loop reads CAISESTTKVIGQYF. The CDR3 DNA follows: TGTGCCATCAGTGAGTCGACTACGAAAGTAATCGGGCAGTACTTC.

This clone was detected once. This chain uses TRBV9 with TRBJ2-3; TRBD1 matches 10 bases. This CDR3 region has 15 residues. Germline lookup yields CDR1 SGDLS and CDR2 YYNGEE. V trimming: 2 bases; J trimming: 3 bases; junction bases outside the gene matches: 3. CDR3 nucleotides: TGTGCCAGCAGCGTTGGGACAGGGGTTACAGATACGCAGTATTTT. Translation: CASSVGTGVTDTQYF.

The chain combines TRBV4-1 with TRBJ1-4; a possible D gene is TRBD1 (6 bases). Deletions cut 1 base from V and 7 bases from J, with 13 bases between. The CDR3 totals 15 residues. Germline V gene sequence: CDR1 MGHRA, CDR2 YSYEKL. The CDR3 loop reads CASSQGGALGEKLFF. The CDR3 DNA is TGCGCCAGCAGCCAAGGGGGGGCGCTTGGTGAAAAACTGTTTTTT.

V usage is TRBV6-5 and J usage is TRBJ2-7; possibly TRBD2 for D (5 bases). Per germline, CDR1 MNHEY and CDR2 SVGAGI. V gave up 7 bases and J gave up 7 bases, with 14 bases separating them. This CDR3 is built from 12 residues. The CDR3 loop reads CASTGLHAEQYF. CDR3 nucleotides: TGTGCCAGCACCGGACTCCACGCTGAGCAGTACTTC.

The rearrangement uses TRBV12-3 or TRBV12-4 and TRBJ1-6, with a weak D call TRBD1 (5 bases). The CDR3 loop spans 13 amino acids. With 7 bases removed from V and 14 bases from J, the gap between germline ends came to 18 bases. This CDR3 reads CASTLAGTASLHF. In DNA, the CDR3 is TGTGCCAGCACCCTGGCAGGGACTGCGTCCCTCCACTTT.

This clone was counted a single time. The chain uses TRBV5-4 and TRBJ2-5; D perhaps matches TRBD1 (6 bases). This CDR3 is built from 16 residues. The V gene's germline CDR1 is SGHNT and CDR2 YYREEE (reference sequence). The germline V and J ends were trimmed by 1 base and 1 base, with 14 bases remaining between them. The CDR3 protein is CASSLMDSPGQETQYF. CDR3 DNA: TGTGCCAGCAGCTTGATGGACAGCCCGGGCCAAGAGACCCAGTACTTC.